The 29 T cell receptor beta chains listed next were all sequenced from one sample in a study of cytomegalovirus exposure and HLA in healthy donors. This PCR relied on a set of 60 Vbeta primers and 13 Jbeta primers. Assay: immunoSEQ multiplex PCR; the TCRdb copy retains only in-frame clones and omits some. The listing contains about 200,000 clones. The sequenced sample consisted of PBMCs. The receptors stem from a girl aged 2 to 9 in good health and CMV-seropositive.

This rearrangement joins TRBV5-4 to TRBJ2-5, with 11 bases that match TRBD2. There are 19 residues in the CDR3. After removal of 0 bases from V and 5 bases from J, the junction contained 15 bases not matched to a gene. CDR1 and CDR2 (germline): SGHNT, YYREEE (reference sequence). The CDR3 loop is CASSLALLAGGPARETQYF. CDR3 bases: TGTGCCAGCAGCTTGGCCCTATTAGCGGGAGGGCCTGCACGTGAGACCCAGTACTTC.

The chain joins TRBV28 to TRBJ2-3, with D possibly TRBD2 on 6 matching bases. V was shortened by 5 bases and J by 6 bases, with 18 bases between the two germline ends. CDR3 length: 15 amino acids. The V gene's germline CDR1 is MDHEN and CDR2 SYDVKM. The CDR3 nucleotides read TGTGCCAGCAGTGGCCTGGGGGGAGTGACCGATACGCAGTATTTT. It translates to CASSGLGGVTDTQYF.

The chain employs TRBV29-1 and TRBJ2-7, with 7 bases lining up with TRBD1. Trimming cost V 5 bases and J 1 base; bases outside gene matches: 8. The CDR3 runs to 14 residues. CDR1 SQVTM and CDR2 ANQGSEA come from the germline V gene. CDR3 DNA sequence: TGCAGCGTTCGGGGATTGGGACAGTCCTACGAGCAGTACTTC. It encodes CSVRGLGQSYEQYF.

The V call is TRBV6-5, the J call TRBJ1-2; maybe TRBD1 (6 bases). The CDR3 sequence is 15 residues long. Germline CDR1 reads MNHEY; CDR2 reads SVGAGI. V lost 6 bases and J 5 bases, leaving 19 bases between the germline ends. The CDR3 DNA is TGTGCCAGCAGCCTGGAAGGGGGGGAGGGGTATGGCTACACCTTC. Encoded protein: CASSLEGGEGYGYTF.

The V gene is TRBV27, the J gene TRBJ2-7, with D perhaps TRBD1 (5 bases). Germline values: CDR1 MNHEY, CDR2 SMNVEV (reference sequence). This CDR3 region has 14 residues. Trimming left V 7 bases short and J 3 bases short, with 16 bases between. CDR3 residues: CASNDRVSRYEQYF. Written as DNA, the CDR3 is TGTGCCAGCAATGACAGAGTTTCACGCTACGAGCAGTACTTC.

V is TRBV5-1 and J is TRBJ1-1, with a tentative D call TRBD1 (6 bases). Germline-derived CDR1 and CDR2 are SGHRS and YFSETQ. The CDR3 totals 15 residues. V was trimmed by 4 bases and J by 0 bases, leaving 13 bases between them. Written as DNA, the CDR3 is TGCGCCAGCAGCCCTCTACAGGGAATGAACACTGAAGCTTTCTTT. It codes for CASSPLQGMNTEAFF. The full variable domain, completed using reference TRBV5-1 and TRBJ1-1, is KAGVTQTPRYLIKTRGQQVTLSCSPISGHRSVSWYQQTPGQGLQFLFEYFSETQRNKGNFPGRFSGRQFSNSRSEMNVSTLELGDSALYLCASSPLQGMNTEAFFGQGTRLTVV.

V and J are TRBV7-9 and TRBJ1-2; TRBD1 matches 8 bases. V dropped 5 bases and J dropped 4; count of bases not matched to a gene: 9. The CDR3 runs 15 residues. Germline CDR1 and CDR2: SEHNR and FQNEAQ (reference sequence). CDR3 region: CASSPSVTGAYGYTF. As DNA, the CDR3 is TGTGCCAGCAGCCCCAGCGTGACAGGGGCCTATGGCTACACCTTC.

The chain joins TRBV2 to TRBJ2-1, with D possibly TRBD2 on 5 matching bases. Per germline, CDR1 SNHLY and CDR2 FYNNEI. V was shortened by 2 bases and J by 3 bases, with 14 bases between the two germline ends. This CDR3 has 16 residues. The CDR3 loop is CASSELLVGFYNEQFF. In DNA form, the CDR3 reads TGTGCCAGCAGTGAATTACTAGTAGGCTTCTACAATGAGCAGTTCTTC.

The chain carries TRBV28 and TRBJ2-3; 9 nucleotides line up with TRBD1. The CDR3 contains 15 residues. V shed 5 bases, J shed 5 bases, and the junction held 8 bases outside the gene matches. Germline CDR1 and CDR2: MDHEN and SYDVKM. CDR3 amino acids: CASSITGGPVDTQYF. Written as DNA, the CDR3 is TGTGCCAGCAGTATAACAGGGGGCCCTGTAGATACGCAGTATTTT.

This chain uses TRBV11-2 with TRBJ2-7; TRBD2 agrees at 13 bases. The CDR3 loop spans 15 amino acids. CDR1 and CDR2 (germline): SGHAT, FQNNGV. The junction had 2 bases not matched to a gene; V was cut back by 4 bases and J by 2 bases. This CDR3 is CASSWTSGSAYEQYF. CDR3 bases: TGTGCCAGCAGCTGGACTAGCGGGAGTGCCTACGAGCAGTACTTC.

This chain uses TRBV27 with TRBJ2-6; tentative D call: TRBD1 (5 bases). Looked up from germline, CDR1 is MNHEY and CDR2 is SMNVEV (reference sequence). V lost 2 bases and J 1 base, leaving 24 bases between the germline ends. This CDR3 comprises 21 residues. The CDR3 protein is CASSLKKVRGGTFSGANVLTF. For the CDR3, the DNA is TGTGCCAGCAGTTTAAAGAAAGTAAGGGGTGGAACATTTTCTGGGGCCAACGTCCTGACTTTC.

The chain is built from TRBV10-1 and TRBJ2-3, with TRBD2 matching 8 bases. There are 14 residues in the CDR3. Germline CDR1 and CDR2: WNHNN and SYGVQD (reference sequence). Trimming took 5 bases from V and 6 from J; bases not matched to a gene: 7. CDR3 DNA: TGCGCCAGCAGTTACAGCGGGAGTAGTGATACGCAGTATTTT. Translated, it gives CASSYSGSSDTQYF.

The genes are TRBV2 and TRBJ2-7; D is undetermined. V dropped 3 bases and J dropped 4 bases, with 13 bases sitting between them. The germline V gene has CDR1 SNHLY and CDR2 FYNNEI. This CDR3 spans 14 amino acids. Here the CDR3 DNA reads TGTGCCAGCAGTGACGCTAGAGTTCTGTACGAGCAGTACTTC. Translation: CASSDARVLYEQYF.

The chain recombines TRBV19 with TRBJ2-1; 8 bases are shared with TRBD1. With V trimmed by 3 bases and J by 6 bases, 1 base remained unmatched. The germline V gene has CDR1 LNHDA and CDR2 SQIVND (reference sequence). The CDR3 loop spans 13 amino acids. The CDR3 reads CASSITGGNEQFF. The CDR3, as DNA: TGTGCCAGTAGTATCACAGGGGGCAATGAGCAGTTCTTC.

The chain joins TRBV10-1 to TRBJ2-7; 9 nucleotides match TRBD2. The CDR3 has 14 residues. V trimming: 5 bases; J trimming: 7 bases; junction bases outside the gene matches: 9. Per the germline V gene, CDR1 is WNHNN and CDR2 is SYGVQD (reference sequence). CDR3 sequence reads: CASSRAGGPGEQYF. The CDR3 bases are TGCGCCAGCAGTAGGGCGGGAGGGCCGGGGGAGCAGTACTTC.

The chain is built from TRBV18 and TRBJ2-3; 9 nucleotides align to TRBD2. Germline loops: CDR1 KGHSH, CDR2 LQKENI. The CDR3 contains 17 residues. Trimming removed 5 bases from V and 2 bases from J; junction bases left unmatched: 11. CDR3 residues: CASSALTSGFATDTQYF. Here the CDR3 DNA reads TGTGCCAGCTCAGCCCTGACTAGCGGATTTGCCACAGATACGCAGTATTTT.

The CDR3 nucleotides are TGTGCCTCTGCGACAGATAGCAATCAGCCCCAGCATTTT. Protein sequence: CASATDSNQPQHF. The chain links TRBV30 to TRBJ1-5, with a weak D call TRBD1 (5 bases). Trimming cost V 7 bases and J 0 bases, with 10 bases left between them. There are 13 residues in the CDR3. Germline loops: CDR1 GTSNPN, CDR2 SVGIG (reference sequence).

The genes are TRBV5-1 and TRBJ2-7, with a weak D call TRBD2 (6 bases). CDR1 is SGHRS and CDR2 is YFSETQ in the germline V gene. Trimming left V 2 bases short and J 0 bases short, with 12 bases between. CDR3 length equals 15 residues. CDR3 nucleotides: TGCGCCAGCAGCTTCGCGGCGGGGACCTCCTACGAGCAGTACTTC. The encoded protein is CASSFAAGTSYEQYF.

The chain couples TRBV30 to TRBJ2-7; 7 positions agree with TRBD2. V was pared by 1 base and J by 6 bases, with 9 bases of the junction left unmatched. CDR1 GTSNPN and CDR2 SVGIG come from the germline V gene (reference sequence). There are 14 residues in the CDR3. The CDR3, as DNA: TGTGCCTGGAGTGGGGAGGGAATCCTCGGCGAGCAGTACTTC. Protein: CAWSGEGILGEQYF. Filled out from reference TRBV30 and TRBJ2-7, the complete variable domain reads SQTIHQWPATLVQPVGSPLSLECTVEGTSNPNLYWYRQAAGRGLQLLFYSVGIGQISSEVPQNLSASRPQDRQFILSSKKLLLSDSGFYLCAWSGEGILGEQYFGPGTRLTVT.

This rearrangement joins TRBV5-1 to TRBJ2-7; possible D gene TRBD1, 5 bases. The CDR3 spans 16 residues. Trimming left V 4 bases short and J 7 bases short, with 24 bases between. Germline CDR1 reads SGHRS; CDR2 reads YFSETQ. The CDR3 region is CASSTRMARAVWEQYF. The CDR3 DNA reads TGCGCCAGCAGCACGAGGATGGCCAGGGCCGTTTGGGAGCAGTACTTC.

The chain joins TRBV5-1 to TRBJ2-6, with D possibly being TRBD2 (5 bases). The V gene lost 4 bases and the J gene lost 7 bases, with 12 bases spanning the gap. Germline V gene lookup returns CDR1 SGHRS and CDR2 YFSETQ. This CDR3 has 14 amino acids. DNA for the CDR3: TGCGCCAGCAGCGTTCGGACTCTTGCCAACGTCCTGACTTTC. This encodes CASSVRTLANVLTF.

The chain recombines TRBV6-1 with TRBJ2-5; D is unclear. There are 13 residues in the CDR3. The ends were cut back, 2 bases at V and 5 bases at J, with 9 bases in the middle. Germline-derived CDR1 and CDR2 are MNHNS and SASEGT. The CDR3 sequence: CASSESAGETQYF. CDR3 DNA sequence: TGTGCCAGCAGTGAATCGGCAGGCGAGACCCAGTACTTC.

The CDR3 DNA follows: TGTGCCACTAAGGGGGGGCTTGATGAAAAACTGTTTTTT. This sequence encodes CATKGGLDEKLFF. The V call is TRBV4-2, the J call TRBJ1-4; possible D gene TRBD1, 6 bases. CDR1 LGHNA and CDR2 YNFKEQ come from the germline V gene. V was cut by 10 bases and J by 6 bases, with 15 bases left in between. CDR3 length equals 13 residues.

This rearrangement joins TRBV29-1 to TRBJ2-7; D is undetermined. Trimming removed 1 base at V and 0 bases at J, with 7 bases between. Germline V gene lookup returns CDR1 SQVTM and CDR2 ANQGSEA. The CDR3 consists of 13 residues. The CDR3 reads CSVEGHRSYEQYF. The DNA of the CDR3 is TGCAGCGTTGAAGGACATCGCTCCTACGAGCAGTACTTC.

The rearrangement links TRBV6-5 to TRBJ2-3; the D gene is possibly TRBD2 (7 bases). Germline CDR1 and CDR2: MNHEY and SVGAGI. Trimming left V 6 bases short and J 6 bases short, with 13 bases between. The CDR3 runs to 13 residues. In DNA form, the CDR3 reads TGTGCCAGCAGAACGGGGGGCTCGGATACGCAGTATTTT. This sequence encodes CASRTGGSDTQYF.

The J gene is TRBJ2-7, the V gene TRBV10-3, with TRBD2 matching over 9 bases. The CDR3 sequence is 17 residues long. Germline V gene sequence: CDR1 ENHRY, CDR2 SYGVKD. Germline trimming cut 2 bases from V and 7 bases from J; bases unmatched to any gene: 15. The CDR3 DNA sequence: TGTGCCATCAGTGAGGAAGGGGGCGGGAGGGCCTGGTGGGAGCAGTACTTC. Translated: CAISEEGGGRAWWEQYF.

The genes are TRBV4-1 and TRBJ2-1; tentative D call: TRBD2 (5 bases). CDR1 and CDR2 (germline): MGHRA, YSYEKL. The ends were cut back, 0 bases at V and 4 bases at J, with 16 bases in the middle. The CDR3 spans 17 residues. CDR3 region: CASSQDSAGVSYNEQFF. The DNA for the CDR3 is TGCGCCAGCAGCCAAGATAGCGCCGGGGTCTCTTACAATGAGCAGTTCTTC.

The chain has TRBV7-9 and TRBJ1-3; possible D gene TRBD1, 6 bases. V was shortened by 5 bases and J by 0 bases, with 17 bases between the two germline ends. CDR3 size: 17 residues. In germline, CDR1 is SEHNR, CDR2 FQNEAQ (reference sequence). The CDR3 spells CASSEGVDGRSGNTIYF. The CDR3 region has the DNA TGTGCCAGCAGCGAGGGGGTTGACGGACGCTCTGGAAACACCATATATTTT. Complete variable domain (other parts from reference TRBV7-9 and TRBJ1-3): DTGVSQNPRHKITKRGQNVTFRCDPISEHNRLYWYRQTLGQGPEFLTYFQNEAQLEKSRLLSDRFSAERPKGSFSTLEIQRTEQGDSAMYLCASSEGVDGRSGNTIYFGEGSWLTVV.

The rearrangement uses TRBV27 and TRBJ1-3; a weak D match, TRBD1 (6 bases). There are 15 residues in the CDR3. V was trimmed by 7 bases and J by 4 bases, leaving 17 bases between them. Germline-derived CDR1 and CDR2 are MNHEY and SMNVEV (reference sequence). In DNA, the CDR3 is TGTGCCAGCACCTCCTTACAGGGCGGGGGAAACACCATATATTTT. Residues: CASTSLQGGGNTIYF.